Sequencing of this T cell receptor beta chain was carried out in a study of persistence of HIV-infected CD4 T cells. Sequencing used immunoSEQ version 4 in survey mode. Profiling relied on immunoSEQ multiplex PCR, and the TCRdb table lists in-frame clones only, not all of them. The sample shows roughly 20,000 clones, almost 65% of them seen only once. The sample holds a few counts of this clone. Its antigen is undetermined. Lysates of CMV-infected fibroblasts at about 10 ug/mL stimulated these cells. CD4+ T cells upregulating both CD40 ligand and CD69 were sorted as responding cells. For at least 4 years, plasma HIV-1 RNA was undetectable (<50 copies/mL). CD8+ T cells were removed from PBMCs prior to stimulation. The germline V gene encodes CDR1 LNHDA and CDR2 SQIVND (reference sequence). V lost 3 bases to trimming and J lost 7 bases, with 13 bases between them. The CDR3 runs 14 residues. Study conclusions and caveats: CMV- and Gag-responding cells had lower TCRbeta richness than CD3/CD28-responding cells.

This sample comprised CD4+ T cells sorted from PBMCs after approximately 20-hour stimulation, obtained from a patient who received antiretroviral therapy. The sequence was obtained from an adult woman with HIV who was CMV-seropositive. This sequence joins TRBV19 and TRBJ2-1; TRBD1 or TRBD2 may be the D gene (5 bases each). DNA of the CDR3: TGTGCCAGTAGTATTATGCACGGGGCAAATGAGCAGTTCTTC. Its protein is CASSIMHGANEQFF.